This paragraph covers one TCR beta chain sequence. This specimen belongs to a study of control samples from healthy donors and cancer patients. Data came from immunoSEQ multiplex PCR; TCRdb stores just in-frame clones and leaves some out. The sample lists some 170,000 clones, roughly 95% seen once, with under 1.2% in the top ten. The CDR3 spans 14 residues. Per the germline V gene, CDR1 is MDHEN and CDR2 is SYDVKM. V was pared by 2 bases and J by 7 bases, with 9 bases between. The chain combines TRBV28 with TRBJ1-6, with unresolved D. The sample comprised blood. The TCR comes from a woman aged 30 to 39 in good health. CDR3 nucleotides: TGTGCCAGCAGTTTAAGGCTGAAAAATTCACCCCTCCACTTT. As protein: CASSLRLKNSPLHF.